Listed here are 29 T cell receptor beta chains from one sample, sequenced in a study of shared clonotypes between healthy human individuals (TCRdb year 2020). Libraries were built with the immunoSEQ multiplex PCR assay. TCRdb retrieved this table from immuneACCESS and kept in-frame rearrangements only. Not all clones are present; in checked studies, unresolved V genes account for under half, and no reason is known for the remainder. Within this sample are 1.5 million to 2.5 million clones, with roughly 95% of them counted one time only. The ten biggest clones cover approximately 1% of the sample. CD8 naive samples were CD45RO-negative cells positively selected for CCR7, giving a CD45RA+CCR7+ population that excluded TemRA cells. The sequenced sample consisted of naive CD8+ T cells sorted from blood. This specimen's cell subset or site label, interpreted: CD45RA+CCR7+. The receptors here all came from a man between 18 and 35 years old in good health.

Notes on this clone: The sample holds other DNA sequences that translate to the same CDR3. The J gene is TRBJ2-7, the V gene TRBV28; D gene unclear. The germline V gene encodes CDR1 MDHEN and CDR2 SYDVKM. This CDR3 is 12 amino acids long. V was clipped by 3 bases and J by 0 bases, with 3 bases between them. The CDR3 DNA follows: TGTGCCAGCAGTTTGGCCTCCTACGAGCAGTACTTC. Its protein is CASSLASYEQYF.

The V and J genes are TRBV4-1 and TRBJ2-7; no clear D gene. The CDR3 loop spans 13 amino acids. Trimming removed 0 bases from V and 6 bases from J, with 9 bases in between. Germline V CDR1 and CDR2: MGHRA, YSYEKL. CDR3 coding DNA: TGCGCCAGCAGCCAAGATCTGCGACTCGAGCAGTACTTC. Protein: CASSQDLRLEQYF.

The chain couples TRBV7-9 to TRBJ2-1; TRBD2 aligns across 9 bases. The ends lost 5 bases at V and 1 base at J; junction bases unmatched: 3. This CDR3 contains 15 residues. Germline V gives CDR1 SEHNR, CDR2 FQNEAQ (reference sequence). Written as DNA, the CDR3 is TGTGCCAGCAGCCGACTAGCGGAATCCTACAATGAGCAGTTCTTC. The encoded protein is CASSRLAESYNEQFF.

This clone was observed a single time. The rearrangement links TRBV29-1 to TRBJ2-7, with TRBD1 identical over 8 bases. Per germline, CDR1 SQVTM and CDR2 ANQGSEA. J was trimmed by 1 base and V by 6 bases; bases with no gene match: 5. The CDR3 is made up of 13 amino acids. DNA for the CDR3: TGCAGCGTGAGGACAGGGATATCCTACGAGCAGTACTTC. Residues: CSVRTGISYEQYF.

This clone was observed once. The gene calls are TRBV9 and TRBJ1-4; a weak D match, TRBD1 (5 bases). Trimming left V 3 bases short and J 2 bases short, with 8 bases between. CDR3 length: 14 residues. Germline V CDR1 and CDR2: SGDLS, YYNGEE. Here the CDR3 DNA reads TGTGCCAGCAGCGGAGAGGGGACTAATGAAAAACTGTTTTTT. Its translation: CASSGEGTNEKLFF.

The V gene is TRBV2, the J gene TRBJ1-2; TRBD1 might be the D (5 bases). This CDR3 spans 15 amino acids. V lost 4 bases to trimming and J lost 6 bases, with 18 bases between them. From germline, CDR1 is SNHLY and CDR2 FYNNEI. CDR3 nucleotide sequence: TGTGCCAGCAGTGTCTCCGGGACGCCCGGGGATGGCTACACCTTC. It yields the protein CASSVSGTPGDGYTF.

J is TRBJ2-5 and V is TRBV19; 7 positions match TRBD1. Germline V gene data show CDR1 as LNHDA and CDR2 as SQIVND (reference sequence). With V trimmed by 5 bases and J by 1 base, 7 bases remained unmatched. The CDR3 runs 15 residues. The CDR3 coding sequence is TGTGCCAGTAGTCCCCACAGGGGAATCCAAGAGACCCAGTACTTC. This gives the protein CASSPHRGIQETQYF.

The CDR3: CASSRTSGNTGELFF. The CDR3 DNA reads as TGTGCCAGCAGCCGGACTAGCGGGAACACCGGGGAGCTGTTTTTT. The J gene is TRBJ2-2, the V gene TRBV6-5, with 10 bases lining up with TRBD2. CDR3 length equals 15 residues. The junction had 2 bases not matched to a gene; V was cut back by 6 bases and J by 1 base. Germline lookup yields CDR1 MNHEY and CDR2 SVGAGI.

This chain links TRBV27 with TRBJ2-7; D tentatively reads TRBD1 or TRBD2 (5 bases each). Between the trimmed V and J ends, which lost 4 bases and 2 bases, there was a span of 15 bases. The germline gives CDR1 MNHEY, CDR2 SMNVEV (reference sequence). The CDR3 runs to 15 residues. In nucleotides, the CDR3 is TGTGCCAGCAGTTCAAGGACAACTAGTACCTACGAGCAGTACTTC. Protein sequence: CASSSRTTSTYEQYF.

Points on this clone: The identical CDR3 is also encoded by other nucleotide sequences in the sample. The gene calls are TRBV7-9 and TRBJ2-7; 9 nucleotides agree with TRBD1. CDR3 length: 15 residues. The V segment lost 10 bases and the J segment 5 bases; nucleotides outside the gene matches: 15. The germline V gene has CDR1 SEHNR and CDR2 FQNEAQ (reference sequence). In nucleotides, the CDR3 is TGTGCCATCATTAGTCCGGGACAGGGTAAAGACGAGCAGTACTTC. Translation: CAIISPGQGKDEQYF.

The gene calls are TRBV30 and TRBJ1-2; 9 bases align to TRBD1. J was trimmed by 4 bases and V by 4 bases; bases with no gene match: 4. Germline CDR1 GTSNPN, CDR2 SVGIG (reference sequence). The CDR3 length is 13 residues. CDR3 DNA sequence: TGTGCCTGGAATAAACAGGGGGCCTATGGCTACACCTTC. The encoded protein is CAWNKQGAYGYTF.

For the CDR3, the DNA is TGTGCCAGCAGCTTAGTTCTAGAGAACACTGAAGCTTTCTTT. Its translation: CASSLVLENTEAFF. This chain connects TRBV7-9 to TRBJ1-1; no reliable D call. V was trimmed by 1 base and J by 1 base, leaving 7 bases between them. CDR3 size: 14 residues. Germline lookup yields CDR1 SEHNR and CDR2 FQNEAQ (reference sequence). The full variable domain, in which reference TRBV7-9 and TRBJ1-1 provide the parts outside the CDR3, is DTGVSQNPRHKITKRGQNVTFRCDPISEHNRLYWYRQTLGQGPEFLTYFQNEAQLEKSRLLSDRFSAERPKGSFSTLEIQRTEQGDSAMYLCASSLVLENTEAFFGQGTRLTVV.

V gene TRBV18 combines with J gene TRBJ2-5; D possibly corresponds to TRBD2 (5 bases). Germline loops: CDR1 KGHSH, CDR2 LQKENI. Trimming removed 5 bases from V and 5 bases from J, with 15 bases in between. The CDR3 is made up of 14 amino acids. The chain's CDR3 is CASSGELEVETQYF. The CDR3 DNA follows: TGTGCCAGCTCAGGGGAACTAGAAGTGGAGACCCAGTACTTC. The entire variable domain, with the rest obtained from reference TRBV18 and TRBJ2-5, is as follows: NAGVMQNPRHLVRRRGQEARLRCSPMKGHSHVYWYRQLPEEGLKFMVYLQKENIIDESGMPKERFSAEFPKEGPSILRIQQVVRGDSAAYFCASSGELEVETQYFGPGTRLLVL.

V gene TRBV7-9 combines with J gene TRBJ2-7; 8 nucleotides line up with TRBD1. Trimming took 3 bases from V and 5 from J; bases not matched to a gene: 9. CDR1 is SEHNR and CDR2 is FQNEAQ in the germline V gene (reference sequence). The CDR3 spans 15 residues. CDR3 residues: CASSFTSGGPDEQYF. DNA for the CDR3: TGTGCCAGCAGCTTCACCTCAGGGGGCCCAGACGAGCAGTACTTC.

The genes are TRBV27 and TRBJ2-3; no clear D. The CDR3 totals 15 residues. CDR1 is MNHEY and CDR2 is SMNVEV in the germline V gene (reference sequence). Trimming took off 2 bases at V and 0 bases at J, with 9 bases between the two ends. CDR3 sequence (DNA): TGTGCCAGCAGTTTAACCCAGACTAGCACAGATACGCAGTATTTT. The encoded protein is CASSLTQTSTDTQYF.

This clone was detected once. The chain couples TRBV28 to TRBJ2-7; D perhaps matches TRBD1 (7 bases). The V end lost 3 bases, the J end lost 3 bases, and 18 bases lay between the germline ends. From germline, CDR1 is MDHEN and CDR2 SYDVKM. The CDR3 is made up of 16 amino acids. The CDR3 loop reads CASSFGGTDVYYEQYF. The CDR3 DNA follows: TGTGCCAGCAGTTTTGGGGGGACAGACGTGTACTACGAGCAGTACTTC.

The gene calls are TRBV7-9 and TRBJ2-6; no firm D call. Trimming stripped 6 bases from V and 1 base from J, with 10 bases between. Germline values: CDR1 SEHNR, CDR2 FQNEAQ (reference sequence). The CDR3 length is 15 residues. CDR3: CASSPPLSGANVLTF. DNA of the CDR3: TGTGCCAGCAGTCCACCCCTATCTGGGGCCAACGTCCTGACTTTC.

The chain is built from TRBV10-3 and TRBJ2-2; unclear D gene. The CDR3 consists of 14 residues. Germline CDR1 ENHRY, CDR2 SYGVKD. Trimming cost V 9 bases and J 1 base, with 12 bases left between them. For the CDR3, the DNA is TGTGCCATTCCCCTGGCGGAGAACACCGGGGAGCTGTTTTTT. Its protein is CAIPLAENTGELFF.

This chain joins TRBV29-1 and TRBJ2-4; D unclear. The CDR3 is made up of 12 amino acids. Trimming left V 3 bases short and J 5 bases short, with 8 bases between. The germline gives CDR1 SQVTM, CDR2 ANQGSEA. The CDR3 is CSVDPPENIQYF. CDR3 in DNA: TGCAGCGTTGACCCCCCAGAAAACATTCAGTACTTC.

The table lists this clone with many counts. The V gene is TRBV4-1, the J gene TRBJ2-3; unclear D gene. V dropped 5 bases and J dropped 0 bases, with 9 bases sitting between them. Germline V CDR1 and CDR2: MGHRA, YSYEKL. The CDR3 is 14 amino acids. The CDR3 region has the DNA TGCGCCAGCAGCTGGGGTCTTAGCACAGATACGCAGTATTTT. Encoded protein: CASSWGLSTDTQYF.

V and J are TRBV19 and TRBJ1-2, with D maybe TRBD1 (6 bases). V shed 6 bases and J shed 1 base, with 15 bases lying between them. Looked up from germline, CDR1 is LNHDA and CDR2 is SQIVND (reference sequence). This CDR3 has 15 residues. This CDR3 reads CASSPGATYNYGYTF. The CDR3 DNA reads as TGTGCCAGTAGCCCAGGGGCAACCTATAACTATGGCTACACCTTC.

V and J are TRBV5-6 and TRBJ2-5, with D perhaps being TRBD1 or TRBD2 (5 bases each). The CDR3 loop spans 17 amino acids. The germline V gene encodes CDR1 SGHDT and CDR2 YYEEEE. V was cut by 4 bases and J by 3 bases, with 22 bases left in between. The CDR3 sequence: CASSPYPGPEGKETQYF. The CDR3 DNA reads as TGTGCCAGCAGCCCTTATCCGGGACCGGAAGGTAAAGAGACCCAGTACTTC. The full variable domain, rest sourced from reference TRBV5-6 and TRBJ2-5, is DAGVTQSPTHLIKTRGQQVTLRCSPKSGHDTVSWYQQALGQGPQFIFQYYEEEERQRGNFPDRFSGHQFPNYSSELNVNALLLGDSALYLCASSPYPGPEGKETQYFGPGTRLLVL.

This chain connects TRBV4-1 to TRBJ2-1, with D possibly matching TRBD1 (5 bases). This CDR3 region has 17 residues. CDR1 and CDR2 (germline): MGHRA, YSYEKL. V lost 0 bases and J 0 bases, leaving 12 bases between the germline ends. This chain's CDR3 is CASSQDGAHYSYNEQFF. As DNA, the CDR3 is TGCGCCAGCAGCCAAGATGGGGCACACTACTCCTACAATGAGCAGTTCTTC.

CDR3 sequence (DNA): TGTGCCAGCAGCCAATACGGAGGCAATGAGCAGTTCTTC. As protein: CASSQYGGNEQFF. This chain connects TRBV9 to TRBJ2-1, with D possibly TRBD2 on 5 matching bases. Per germline, CDR1 SGDLS and CDR2 YYNGEE. Trimming stripped 4 bases from V and 6 bases from J, with 11 bases between. CDR3 length equals 13 residues.

The CDR3 region is CASSFGQGNGEQFF. The CDR3 nucleotides are TGCGCCAGCAGCTTCGGACAGGGTAACGGTGAGCAGTTCTTC. The V call is TRBV5-1, the J call TRBJ2-1; 8 nucleotides align to TRBD1. The CDR3 is 14 amino acids. CDR1 SGHRS and CDR2 YFSETQ come from the germline V gene. The trim removed 2 bases at V and 9 bases at J, leaving 7 bases unmatched.

V usage is TRBV11-2 and J usage is TRBJ2-7, with D tentatively TRBD1 (8 bases). With 1 base removed from V and 4 bases from J, the gap between germline ends came to 14 bases. Germline CDR1 and CDR2: SGHAT and FQNNGV. CDR3 length: 15 residues. As DNA, the CDR3 is TGTGCCAGCAGCTTAGCTGGACAGGGAGGGTACGAGCAGTACTTC. Encoded protein: CASSLAGQGGYEQYF.

J is TRBJ1-2 and V is TRBV10-2; no definite D call. Trimming cost V 3 bases and J 4 bases, with 12 bases left between them. This CDR3 comprises 14 residues. The V gene's germline CDR1 is WSHSY and CDR2 SAAADI. As DNA, the CDR3 is TGCGCCAGCAGTGATGGAGGGTCGAGCTATGGCTACACCTTC. It yields the protein CASSDGGSSYGYTF.

As for this clone: This specimen includes other DNA sequences encoding the same CDR3. The chain recombines TRBV9 with TRBJ1-1; D uncertain. The V gene's germline CDR1 is SGDLS and CDR2 YYNGEE. Deletions cut 5 bases from V and 3 bases from J, with 11 bases between. The length of the CDR3 is 13 residues. CDR3 protein: CASSVGGDTEAFF. CDR3 bases: TGTGCCAGCAGTGTGGGTGGGGACACTGAAGCTTTCTTT.

CDR3 coding DNA: TGTGCCAGCAGTTTAATAAACTCTGGGGCCAACGTCCTGACTTTC. Translating gives CASSLINSGANVLTF. This rearrangement joins TRBV27 to TRBJ2-6; D is uncertain. Germline lookup yields CDR1 MNHEY and CDR2 SMNVEV (reference sequence). The V and J ends lost 2 bases and 0 bases respectively, with 5 bases between them. The CDR3 is 15 amino acids.